Listed here are 12 T cell receptor beta chains from one sample, sequenced in a study of cytomegalovirus exposure and HLA in healthy donors. The study ran its PCR with 60 Vbeta and 13 Jbeta primers. Clones were sequenced by immunoSEQ multiplex PCR, and TCRdb holds only the in-frame ones, with some missing. This sample carries over 200,000 clones, under 80% of them seen once, and the ten largest clones take 1.8%. The source material was PBMCs. These receptors all come from a woman aged 25 to 45 in good health and CMV-seronegative.

The rearrangement uses TRBV2 and TRBJ2-3; TRBD2 matches 11 bases. CDR1 SNHLY and CDR2 FYNNEI come from the germline V gene. The length of the CDR3 is 18 residues. V gave up 5 bases and J gave up 0 bases; unmatched junction bases: 10. CDR3: CASSPTSGGALSTDTQYF. The CDR3 DNA reads as TGTGCCAGCAGTCCTACTAGCGGGGGAGCCCTCAGCACAGATACGCAGTATTTT.

Here the CDR3 DNA reads TGTGCCAGCGGCAGGGGTTGGGGCAATGAGCAGTTCTTC. It codes for CASGRGWGNEQFF. The chain carries TRBV6-5 and TRBJ2-1, with D perhaps TRBD1 (6 bases). The CDR3 spans 13 residues. The germline V gene encodes CDR1 MNHEY and CDR2 SVGAGI. V was trimmed by 8 bases and J by 6 bases, leaving 14 bases between them.

The chain couples TRBV10-3 to TRBJ1-5; D unresolved. The CDR3 runs 15 residues. Germline V gene data show CDR1 as ENHRY and CDR2 as SYGVKD. V gave up 11 bases and J gave up 1 base, with 18 bases separating them. CDR3 amino acids: CAASKAGRSNQPQHF. The CDR3 nucleotides read TGTGCCGCCTCCAAAGCAGGTAGAAGCAATCAGCCCCAGCATTTT.

V is TRBV6-5 and J is TRBJ1-5; 7 bases are shared with TRBD1. The CDR3 runs to 16 residues. In germline, CDR1 is MNHEY, CDR2 SVGAGI. Losses at the gene ends were 4 bases for V and 2 bases for J; bases not matched to a gene: 8. The CDR3 reads CASSWVGQGGNQPQHF. The CDR3 region has the DNA TGTGCCAGCAGTTGGGTCGGGCAGGGGGGCAATCAGCCCCAGCATTTT.

This chain connects TRBV15 to TRBJ1-3, with 9 bases identical to TRBD1. Looked up from germline, CDR1 is LNHNV and CDR2 is YYDKDF (reference sequence). With 1 base clipped from V and 3 bases from J, the junction kept 7 bases outside the gene matches. This CDR3 spans 17 amino acids. The CDR3, as DNA: TGTGCCACCAGCAGAGGTACCGGGACAGGGAATGGAAACACCATATATTTT. It codes for CATSRGTGTGNGNTIYF.

The J gene is TRBJ2-1, the V gene TRBV30; D unresolved. CDR3 length: 15 residues. The V end was cut by 4 bases, the J end by 6 bases, with 19 bases between. CDR1 is GTSNPN and CDR2 is SVGIG in the germline V gene (reference sequence). CDR3 bases: TGTGCCTGGACCCTCCGCCGAGCGATCCCCAATGAGCAGTTCTTC. Amino acid sequence: CAWTLRRAIPNEQFF. Together with reference TRBV30 and TRBJ2-1, the CDR3 gives the full variable domain: SQTIHQWPATLVQPVGSPLSLECTVEGTSNPNLYWYRQAAGRGLQLLFYSVGIGQISSEVPQNLSASRPQDRQFILSSKKLLLSDSGFYLCAWTLRRAIPNEQFFGPGTRLTVL.

The chain couples TRBV19 to TRBJ1-1, with TRBD1 as a possible D gene (5 bases). Germline V CDR1 and CDR2: LNHDA, SQIVND (reference sequence). The CDR3 has 16 amino acids. V lost 3 bases and J 5 bases, leaving 19 bases between the germline ends. This CDR3 is CASSILRGQRETEAFF. CDR3 nucleotide sequence: TGTGCCAGTAGTATTTTGAGGGGCCAGCGGGAAACTGAAGCTTTCTTT.

The chain joins TRBV5-1 to TRBJ2-5, with D possibly TRBD1 on 6 matching bases. V shed 1 base and J shed 2 bases, with 9 bases lying between them. This CDR3 is 14 amino acids long. Germline CDR1 is SGHRS and CDR2 is YFSETQ. The CDR3 bases are TGCGCCAGCAGCTTGTTTACAGGGCAAGAGACCCAGTACTTC. As protein: CASSLFTGQETQYF.

This chain uses TRBV4-1 with TRBJ2-7; 7 bases are a match to TRBD2. J gave up 2 bases and V 4 bases, and 5 bases lay outside the gene matches. Germline-derived CDR1 and CDR2 are MGHRA and YSYEKL. The CDR3 extends over 14 amino acids. In nucleotides, the CDR3 is TGCGCCAGCAGCCTGGGTCGGGGGGCCTACGAGCAGTACTTC. Protein sequence: CASSLGRGAYEQYF.

This clone was recorded a few times. The chain employs TRBV18 and TRBJ1-2; 8 nucleotides line up with TRBD1. The germline gives CDR1 KGHSH, CDR2 LQKENI. The CDR3 extends over 14 amino acids. V lost 5 bases, J lost 2 bases, and 4 bases stayed unmatched. The CDR3 bases are TGTGCCAGCTCAGATGGGGACAGGAACTATGGCTACACCTTC. Its protein is CASSDGDRNYGYTF.

The chain combines TRBV7-6 with TRBJ2-1, with D possibly being TRBD2 (5 bases). The CDR3 contains 14 residues. The V end was cut by 5 bases, the J end by 2 bases, with 10 bases between. Germline assignment: CDR1 SGHVS and CDR2 FNYEAQ. Here the CDR3 reads CASSRDFTYNEQFF. The CDR3 coding sequence is TGTGCCAGCAGCCGGGATTTCACCTACAATGAGCAGTTCTTC.

A remark on this clone: At one end, the junction sequence differs from germline, possibly due to a read error. The CDR3 sequence is CAWSVLARESPQNF. Here the CDR3 DNA reads TGTGCCTGGAGTGTATTGGCCAGGGAAAGTCCCCAGAATTTT. V gene TRBV30 combines with J gene TRBJ1-5; D may be TRBD1 (5 bases). CDR1 is GTSNPN and CDR2 is SVGIG in the germline V gene (reference sequence). The CDR3 loop spans 14 amino acids.